This entry is about one T cell receptor (beta chain). The sample originates from a study of blood T cell repertoires in COVID-19. There are 14 residues in the CDR3. V gave up 3 bases and J gave up 1 base, with 8 bases separating them. Germline V CDR1 and CDR2: KGHDR, SFDVKD. In the authors' workflow: Amplification from reference gene primers served as the basis for estimated nucleated cell counts. TCRdb keeps only in-frame clones here, not all; method: immunoSEQ multiplex PCR. V and J calls and clone size come straight from that table; D and trimming were deduced from the DNA. The sample includes 310,000 or so clones, 86% seen only once; the top ten take 1.5% to 2%.

The TCR was taken from a woman between 45 and 60 years old with acute or convalescent COVID-19. V is TRBV24-1 and J is TRBJ1-1; no definite D call. Sequenced input: peripheral blood. CDR3 sequence (DNA): TGTGCCACCAGTGATCCCGAGCCGAACACTGAAGCTTTCTTT. Residues: CATSDPEPNTEAFF.